The source of this TCR beta chain is a study of neurological immune-mediated disorders. Synthesis of cDNA was carried out by template-switch 5'RACE. The reaction used 10-nucleotide random UMIs. MiXCR, run by TCRdb on the 5' RACE reads, gives a single entry per CDR3 protein. This table holds 50,000 to 75,000 distinct CDR3 sequences, roughly 12% found once. Per germline, CDR1 MDHEN and CDR2 SYDVKM. After removal of 5 bases from V and 8 bases from J, the junction contained 8 bases not matched to a gene. The CDR3 has 13 residues. The study built unsorted libraries from 2 million PBMCs kept at -80 C. This clonotype was seen at least ten times.

The sequence derives from a woman aged 55-70 years with HTLV-1-associated myelopathy (HAM/TSP). V and J are TRBV28 and TRBJ1-2, with TRBD1 matching 7 bases. Sequencing was done on a sample of PBMCs. Here the CDR3 reads CASSLDRVLGYTF. The DNA for the CDR3 is TGTGCCAGCAGTCTAGACAGGGTACTCGGCTACACCTTC.